Sequencing of this T cell receptor (beta chain) was carried out in a study of T-cell reconstitution after alpha-beta-depleted transplantation in children. Study-wide results and limits: Several hundred rapidly expanded clones from non-depleted graft cells reportedly supplied alpha-beta T cells about two months post-transplant. Recipient T cells and thymic progenitors that survived were the source of the high TCRbeta diversity seen at day 60 in some patients. T cells produced anew were the main source of T-cell counts and diversity one year after transplant.

In regard to this clonotype: Its antigen is unidentified.

CDR1 and CDR2 from the germline V gene are MNHEY and SMNVEV (reference sequence). The CDR3 loop spans 14 amino acids. Trimming shortened V by 5 bases and J by 2 bases, and 10 bases separated the two germline ends. Unique molecular identifiers were incorporated when the TCRbeta library was constructed. TCRdb redid the calling of the PCR reads with MiXCR, one entry per CDR3 protein. The profile covers about 250,000 distinct CDR3 sequences, with roughly a quarter appearing a single time and 4% to 5.5% taken by the ten largest. Sequences were derived from PBMCs, mostly from graft donor cells, sampled 360 days after TCRalphabeta/CD19-depleted stem cell transplant. The receptor's source is a female patient under 10 years old who had a stem cell transplant for congenital amegakaryocytic thrombocytopenia, so the T cells may come from the graft donor. V is TRBV27 and J is TRBJ1-5, with a weak D call TRBD1 (5 bases). The CDR3 is CASSPDMGNQPQHF. As DNA, the CDR3 is TGTGCCAGCAGTCCGGACATGGGCAATCAGCCCCAGCATTTT.